The 7 T cell receptor beta chains presented below share a single source sample, sequenced in a study of cytomegalovirus exposure and HLA in healthy donors. PCR primers comprised 60 Vbeta and 13 Jbeta primers. This table comes from immunoSEQ multiplex PCR, and its TCRdb copy is limited to in-frame clones, with some not included. The repertoire holds 200,000 to 250,000 clones, with around 80% as singletons. Sequencing used PBMCs. These receptors were taken from a man in his fifties or sixties in good health and CMV-seronegative.

The chain carries TRBV4-1 and TRBJ2-1; the match to TRBD2 covers 12 bases. With V trimmed by 4 bases and J by 10 bases, 5 bases remained unmatched. CDR1 and CDR2 from the germline V gene are MGHRA and YSYEKL. The CDR3 is made up of 14 amino acids. Here the CDR3 DNA reads TGCGCCAGCAGCCCAGGACTAGCGGGAAACGAGCAGTTCTTC. It yields the protein CASSPGLAGNEQFF.

V is TRBV19 and J is TRBJ2-3, with a weak D call TRBD1 (6 bases). Trimming took off 7 bases at V and 0 bases at J, with 14 bases between the two ends. This CDR3 is built from 15 residues. Germline V gene sequence: CDR1 LNHDA, CDR2 SQIVND (reference sequence). CDR3 protein: CASKETGSSTDTQYF. The DNA of the CDR3 is TGTGCCAGTAAAGAGACAGGCAGTAGCACAGATACGCAGTATTTT.

This sequence joins TRBV5-6 and TRBJ1-2, with unresolved D. The length of the CDR3 is 15 residues. Trimming shortened V by 2 bases and J by 6 bases, and 17 bases separated the two germline ends. CDR1 and CDR2 (germline): SGHDT, YYEEEE. CDR3 sequence: CASSFDSITSDGYTF. The CDR3 DNA follows: TGTGCCAGCAGCTTTGACTCGATCACATCCGATGGCTACACCTTC.

In this sample, this clone turned up a few times. V and J are TRBV7-3 and TRBJ2-5; 9 bases match TRBD1. With the DNA end fitting TRBJ2-7 better, the J assignment may be wrong. The CDR3 loop spans 13 amino acids. Germline lookup yields CDR1 SGHTA and CDR2 FQGTGA. The CDR3 DNA is TGTGCCAGCAGCTCGGACAGGGGCTACGAGCAGTACTTC. Translated, it gives CASSSDRGYEQYF.

The genes are TRBV27 and TRBJ2-5; 12 bases align to TRBD2. The J call may be incorrect, as the DNA end agrees better with TRBJ2-7. Germline V gene data show CDR1 as MNHEY and CDR2 as SMNVEV (reference sequence). The CDR3 covers 15 residues. CDR3 region: CASRTSGTSSYEQYF. The CDR3 DNA reads TGTGCCAGCCGGACTAGCGGGACCTCCTCCTACGAGCAGTACTTC.

The V call is TRBV6-6, the J call TRBJ1-1, with D possibly TRBD1 on 6 matching bases. CDR3 length: 15 residues. V shed 6 bases and J shed 0 bases, with 14 bases lying between them. Germline values: CDR1 MNHNY, CDR2 SVGAGI (reference sequence). The CDR3 loop reads CASRGTGLMNTEAFF. The CDR3 DNA follows: TGTGCCAGCAGAGGAACAGGGTTAATGAACACTGAAGCTTTCTTT.

The chain links TRBV5-1 to TRBJ1-1; TRBD1 matches at 8 bases. The V and J ends lost 0 bases and 3 bases, in that order; junction bases with no gene match: 4. The CDR3 is 15 amino acids. Germline values: CDR1 SGHRS, CDR2 YFSETQ. The CDR3 loop is CASSLGGQGYTEAFF. The CDR3 DNA follows: TGCGCCAGCAGCTTGGGAGGACAGGGTTACACTGAAGCTTTCTTT.